This record looks at one T cell receptor beta chain sequence and its context. Its specificity is unknown. Likely unrecorded immune exposures existed in these nominally healthy donors. The sample belongs to a study of cytomegalovirus exposure and HLA in healthy donors. Researchers ran the PCR with 60 Vbeta and 13 Jbeta primers. Assay: immunoSEQ multiplex PCR; the TCRdb copy retains only in-frame clones and omits some. The sample consists of some 67,000 clones, roughly 75% of them appearing once. Notes on the study in general: TCR beta V- and J-gene trimming, according to a later analysis, was linked to a missense DCLRE1C variant.

This TCR was recovered from a man between 60 and 75 years old in good health and CMV-seropositive. Sequenced sample: PBMCs.

CDR3 in amino acids: CASSYRDRGGSTQYF. The CDR3 DNA sequence: TGTGCCAGCAGCTACCGGGACAGGGGGGGATCTACGCAGTATTTT. The V call is TRBV11-2, the J call TRBJ2-3; 11 bases are a match to TRBD1. After removal of 4 bases from V and 8 bases from J, the junction contained 8 bases not matched to a gene. Germline assignment: CDR1 SGHAT and CDR2 FQNNGV. The CDR3 runs 15 residues. Together with reference TRBV11-2 and TRBJ2-3, the CDR3 gives the full variable domain: EAGVAQSPRYKIIEKRQSVAFWCNPISGHATLYWYQQILGQGPKLLIQFQNNGVVDDSQLPKDRFSAERLKGVDSTLKIQPAKLEDSAVYLCASSYRDRGGSTQYFGPGTRLTVL.